The T cell receptor beta chain under discussion was sequenced for a study of T cell clonality in common variable immunodeficiency. Study-level results: What drives increased CVID clonality needs T cell subpopulation sequencing. CVID subjects had higher TCRbeta clonality than healthy controls, most marked in about a third. Reportedly, TCR beta sequences from common variable immunodeficiency showed fewer deletions and N-nucleotide insertions.

This table comes from immunoSEQ multiplex PCR, and its TCRdb copy is limited to in-frame clones, with some not included. The sample presents fewer than 35,000 clones, none singletons. To note about this clone: Its cognate antigen is unknown. The sequence runs out 3 residues before the end of the CDR3; the remainder is reconstructed from the germline J gene.

Reduced serum IgG, IgA and/or IgM plus specific antibody deficiency defined CVID. Germline-derived CDR1 and CDR2 are SGHRS and YFSETQ. The CDR3 spans 17 residues. With V trimmed by 0 bases and J by 2 bases, 7 bases remained unmatched. The specimen sequenced was peripheral blood mononuclear cells. The sequence was collected from a human donor with common variable immunodeficiency. V gene TRBV5-1 combines with J gene TRBJ1-5, with 8 nucleotides matching TRBD1. The CDR3 loop reads CASSLAPGGRGNQPQHF. The covered CDR3 bases are TGCGCCAGCAGCTTGGCCCCAGGGGGCCGGGGCAATCAGCCC.